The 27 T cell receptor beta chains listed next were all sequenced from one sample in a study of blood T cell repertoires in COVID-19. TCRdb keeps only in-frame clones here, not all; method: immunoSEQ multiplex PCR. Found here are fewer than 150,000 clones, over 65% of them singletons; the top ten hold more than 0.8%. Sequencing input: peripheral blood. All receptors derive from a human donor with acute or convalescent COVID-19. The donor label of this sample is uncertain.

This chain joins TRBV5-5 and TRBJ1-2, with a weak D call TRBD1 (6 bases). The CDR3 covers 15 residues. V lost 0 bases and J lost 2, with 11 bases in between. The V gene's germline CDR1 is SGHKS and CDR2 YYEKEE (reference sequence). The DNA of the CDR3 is TGTGCCAGCAGCTTGGCCTGGCAGGGGAACTATGGCTACACCTTC. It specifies CASSLAWQGNYGYTF.

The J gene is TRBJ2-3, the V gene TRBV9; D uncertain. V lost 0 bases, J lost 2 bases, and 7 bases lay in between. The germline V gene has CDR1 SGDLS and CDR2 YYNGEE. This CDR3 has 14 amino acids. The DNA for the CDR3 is TGTGCCAGCAGCGTAGGGGCAGCCACAGATACGCAGTATTTT. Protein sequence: CASSVGAATDTQYF.

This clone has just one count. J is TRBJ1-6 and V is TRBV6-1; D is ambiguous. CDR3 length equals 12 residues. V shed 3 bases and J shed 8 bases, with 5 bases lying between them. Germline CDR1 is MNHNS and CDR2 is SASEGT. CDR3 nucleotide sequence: TGTGCCAGCAGTGAGTCCTATTCACCCCTCCACTTT. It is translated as CASSESYSPLHF.

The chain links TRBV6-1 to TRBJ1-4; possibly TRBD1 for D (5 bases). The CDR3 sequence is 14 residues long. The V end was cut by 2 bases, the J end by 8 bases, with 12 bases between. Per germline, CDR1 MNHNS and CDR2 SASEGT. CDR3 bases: TGTGCCAGCAGTGAACCAAAGGGGCGAGAAAAACTGTTTTTT. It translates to CASSEPKGREKLFF.

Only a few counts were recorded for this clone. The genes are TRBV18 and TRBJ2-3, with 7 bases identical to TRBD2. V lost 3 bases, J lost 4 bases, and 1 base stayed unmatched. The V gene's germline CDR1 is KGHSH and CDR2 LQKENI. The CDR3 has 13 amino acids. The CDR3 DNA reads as TGTGCCAGCTCACCCGGACTAGCAGATACGCAGTATTTT. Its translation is CASSPGLADTQYF. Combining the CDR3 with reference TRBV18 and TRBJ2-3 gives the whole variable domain NAGVMQNPRHLVRRRGQEARLRCSPMKGHSHVYWYRQLPEEGLKFMVYLQKENIIDESGMPKERFSAEFPKEGPSILRIQQVVRGDSAAYFCASSPGLADTQYFGPGTRLTVL.

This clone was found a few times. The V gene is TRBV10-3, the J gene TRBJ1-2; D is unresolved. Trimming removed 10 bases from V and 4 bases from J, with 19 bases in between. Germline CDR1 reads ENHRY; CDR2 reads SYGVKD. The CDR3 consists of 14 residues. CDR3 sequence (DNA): TGTGCCACGCTACGTGAGGGCTTCAGCTATGGCTACACCTTC. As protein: CATLREGFSYGYTF.

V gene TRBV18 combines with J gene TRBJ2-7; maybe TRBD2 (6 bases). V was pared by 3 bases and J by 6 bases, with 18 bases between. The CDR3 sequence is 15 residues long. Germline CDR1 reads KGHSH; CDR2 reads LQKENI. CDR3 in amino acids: CASSPGRGTLAEQYF. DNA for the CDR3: TGTGCCAGCTCACCGGGTCGCGGGACCCTAGCCGAGCAGTACTTC.

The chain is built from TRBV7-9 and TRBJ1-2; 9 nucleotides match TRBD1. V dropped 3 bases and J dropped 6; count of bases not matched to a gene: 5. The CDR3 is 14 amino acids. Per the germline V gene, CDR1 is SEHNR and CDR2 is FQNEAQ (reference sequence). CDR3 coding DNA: TGTGCCAGCAGCTTTACAGGGGGCTCGGATGGCTACACCTTC. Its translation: CASSFTGGSDGYTF. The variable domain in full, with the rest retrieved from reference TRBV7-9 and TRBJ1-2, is DTGVSQNPRHKITKRGQNVTFRCDPISEHNRLYWYRQTLGQGPEFLTYFQNEAQLEKSRLLSDRFSAERPKGSFSTLEIQRTEQGDSAMYLCASSFTGGSDGYTFGSGTRLTVV.

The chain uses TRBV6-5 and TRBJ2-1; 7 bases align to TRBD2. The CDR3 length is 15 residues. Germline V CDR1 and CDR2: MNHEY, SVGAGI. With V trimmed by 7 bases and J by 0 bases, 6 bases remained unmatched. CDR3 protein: CASMREGSSYNEQFF. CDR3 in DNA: TGTGCCAGCATGAGGGAGGGTTCCTCCTACAATGAGCAGTTCTTC.

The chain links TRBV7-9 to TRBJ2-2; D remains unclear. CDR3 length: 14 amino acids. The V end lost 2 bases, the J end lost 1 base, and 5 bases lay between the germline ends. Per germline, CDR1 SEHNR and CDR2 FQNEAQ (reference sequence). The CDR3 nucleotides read TGTGCCAGCAGCTTACAGGTGAACACCGGGGAGCTGTTTTTT. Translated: CASSLQVNTGELFF.

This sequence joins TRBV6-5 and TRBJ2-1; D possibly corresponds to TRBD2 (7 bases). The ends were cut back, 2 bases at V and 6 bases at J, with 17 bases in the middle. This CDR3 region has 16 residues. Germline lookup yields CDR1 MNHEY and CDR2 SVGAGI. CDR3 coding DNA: TGTGCCAGCAGTTACGAGGGGGGGCTTGTTACCAATGAGCAGTTCTTC. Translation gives CASSYEGGLVTNEQFF.

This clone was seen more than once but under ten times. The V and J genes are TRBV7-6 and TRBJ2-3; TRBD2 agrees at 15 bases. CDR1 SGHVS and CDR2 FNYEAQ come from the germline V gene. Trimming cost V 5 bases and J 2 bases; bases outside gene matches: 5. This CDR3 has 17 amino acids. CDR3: CASSPRTSGGATDTQYF. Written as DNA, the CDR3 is TGTGCCAGCAGCCCAAGGACTAGCGGGGGGGCCACAGATACGCAGTATTTT.

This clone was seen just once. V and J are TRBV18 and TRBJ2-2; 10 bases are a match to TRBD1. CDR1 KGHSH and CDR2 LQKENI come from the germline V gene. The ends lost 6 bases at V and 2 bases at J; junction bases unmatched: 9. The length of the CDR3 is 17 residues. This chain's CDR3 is CASSWSGTGENTGELFF. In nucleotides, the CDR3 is TGTGCCAGCTCTTGGTCCGGGACAGGGGAAAACACCGGGGAGCTGTTTTTT.

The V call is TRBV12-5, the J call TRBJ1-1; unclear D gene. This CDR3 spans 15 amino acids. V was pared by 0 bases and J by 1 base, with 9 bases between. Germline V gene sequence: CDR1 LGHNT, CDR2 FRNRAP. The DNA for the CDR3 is TGTGCTAGTGGTTTGGTCGAGGGATGGAACACTGAAGCTTTCTTT. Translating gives CASGLVEGWNTEAFF. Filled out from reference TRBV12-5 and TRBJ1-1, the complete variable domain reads DARVTQTPRHKVTEMGQEVTMRCQPILGHNTVFWYRQTMMQGLELLAYFRNRAPLDDSGMPKDRFSAEMPDATLATLKIQPSEPRDSAVYFCASGLVEGWNTEAFFGQGTRLTVV.

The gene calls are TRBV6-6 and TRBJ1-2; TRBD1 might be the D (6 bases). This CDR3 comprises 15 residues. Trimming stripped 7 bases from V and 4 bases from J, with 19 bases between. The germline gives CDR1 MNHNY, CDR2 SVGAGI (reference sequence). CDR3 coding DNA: TGTGCCAGCACCTACTCCGGGACATACTCCTATGGCTACACCTTC. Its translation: CASTYSGTYSYGYTF.

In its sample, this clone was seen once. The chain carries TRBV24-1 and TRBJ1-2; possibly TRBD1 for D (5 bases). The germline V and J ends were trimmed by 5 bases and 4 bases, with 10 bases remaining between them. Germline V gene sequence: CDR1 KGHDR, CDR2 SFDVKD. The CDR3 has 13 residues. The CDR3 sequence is CATSVAGRYGYTF. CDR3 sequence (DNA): TGTGCCACCAGTGTGGCAGGGCGCTATGGCTACACCTTC.

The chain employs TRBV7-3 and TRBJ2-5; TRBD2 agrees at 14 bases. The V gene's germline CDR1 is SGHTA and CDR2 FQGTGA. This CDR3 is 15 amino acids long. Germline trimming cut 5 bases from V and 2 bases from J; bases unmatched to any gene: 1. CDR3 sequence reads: CASSRTSGGQETQYF. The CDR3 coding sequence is TGTGCCAGCAGCAGGACTAGCGGGGGGCAAGAGACCCAGTACTTC.

CDR3 in amino acids: CAISAIVGQGSNEQFF. CDR3 nucleotide sequence: TGTGCCATCAGCGCCATAGTTGGACAGGGGTCCAATGAGCAGTTCTTC. The V call is TRBV10-3, the J call TRBJ2-1, with TRBD1 identical over 9 bases. V lost 6 bases, J lost 6 bases, and 12 bases stayed unmatched. The CDR3 runs 16 residues. Germline CDR1 and CDR2: ENHRY and SYGVKD.

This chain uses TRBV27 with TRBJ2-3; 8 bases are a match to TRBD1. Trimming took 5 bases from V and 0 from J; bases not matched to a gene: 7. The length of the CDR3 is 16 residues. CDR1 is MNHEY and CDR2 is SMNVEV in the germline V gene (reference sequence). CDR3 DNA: TGTGCCAGCAGTCTCCGACAGGGGACCAGCACAGATACGCAGTATTTT. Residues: CASSLRQGTSTDTQYF.

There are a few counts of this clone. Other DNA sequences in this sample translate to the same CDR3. The CDR3: CASSYGLEQETQYF. Here the CDR3 DNA reads TGCGCCAGCAGCTACGGCTTGGAGCAAGAGACCCAGTACTTC. The genes are TRBV5-1 and TRBJ2-5; D is uncertain. The CDR3 has 14 residues. Germline assignment: CDR1 SGHRS and CDR2 YFSETQ. V dropped 3 bases and J dropped 2 bases, with 11 bases sitting between them.

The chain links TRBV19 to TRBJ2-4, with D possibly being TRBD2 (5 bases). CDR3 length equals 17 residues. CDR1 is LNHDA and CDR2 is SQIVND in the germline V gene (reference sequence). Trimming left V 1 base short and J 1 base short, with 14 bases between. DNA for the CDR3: TGTGCCAGTAGTATAGTCCCCAGAGGGTCGGCCAAAAACATTCAGTACTTC. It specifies CASSIVPRGSAKNIQYF.

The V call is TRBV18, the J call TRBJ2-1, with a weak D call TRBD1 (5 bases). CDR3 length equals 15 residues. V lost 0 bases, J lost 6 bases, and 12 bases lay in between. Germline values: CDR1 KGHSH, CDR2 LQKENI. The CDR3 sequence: CASSPPNQQANEQFF. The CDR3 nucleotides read TGTGCCAGCTCACCACCGAACCAACAGGCCAATGAGCAGTTCTTC.

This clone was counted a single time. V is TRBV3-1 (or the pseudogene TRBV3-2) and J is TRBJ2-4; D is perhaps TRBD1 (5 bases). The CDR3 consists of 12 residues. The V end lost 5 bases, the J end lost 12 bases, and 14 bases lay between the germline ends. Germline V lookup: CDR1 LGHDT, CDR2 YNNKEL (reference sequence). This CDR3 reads CASSLQGFAQYF. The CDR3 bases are TGTGCCAGCAGCTTGCAGGGCTTTGCTCAGTACTTC.

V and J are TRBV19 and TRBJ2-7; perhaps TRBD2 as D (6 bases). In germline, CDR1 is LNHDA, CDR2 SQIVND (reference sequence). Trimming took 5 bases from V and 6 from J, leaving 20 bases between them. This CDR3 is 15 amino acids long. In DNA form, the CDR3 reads TGTGCCAGTAGTTCCTCGGGACTTAGACGGGGCGAGCAGTACTTC. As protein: CASSSSGLRRGEQYF.

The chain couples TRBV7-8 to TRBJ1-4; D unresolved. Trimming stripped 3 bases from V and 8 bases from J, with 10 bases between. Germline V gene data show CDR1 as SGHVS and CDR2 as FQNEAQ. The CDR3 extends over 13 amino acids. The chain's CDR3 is CASSFSRGEKLFF. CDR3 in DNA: TGTGCCAGCAGCTTTTCCCGAGGAGAAAAACTGTTTTTT.

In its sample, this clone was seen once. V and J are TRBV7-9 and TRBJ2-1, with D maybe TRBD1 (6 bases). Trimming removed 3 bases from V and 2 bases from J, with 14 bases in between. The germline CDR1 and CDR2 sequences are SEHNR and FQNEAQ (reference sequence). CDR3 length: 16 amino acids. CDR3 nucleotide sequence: TGTGCCAGCAGCTTCGGAAGGACAGCTACCTACAATGAGCAGTTCTTC. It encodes CASSFGRTATYNEQFF.

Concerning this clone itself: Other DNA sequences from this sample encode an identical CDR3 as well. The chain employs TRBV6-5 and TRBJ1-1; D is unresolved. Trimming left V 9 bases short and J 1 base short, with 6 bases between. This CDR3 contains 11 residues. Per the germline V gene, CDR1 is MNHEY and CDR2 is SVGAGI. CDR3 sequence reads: CASTGNTEAFF. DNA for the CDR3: TGTGCCAGTACCGGGAACACTGAAGCTTTCTTT.